This T cell receptor beta chain was sequenced in a study of T-cell memory formation after mild COVID-19. V lost 4 bases, J lost 4 bases, and 11 bases lay in between. CDR3 length: 13 amino acids. The germline CDR1 and CDR2 sequences are SGHRS and YFSETQ. One entry per CDR3 protein results from TCRdb running MiXCR on the 5' RACE reads. The sample carries around 300,000 distinct CDR3 sequences, over 15% recorded once. The receptor was isolated from a man aged 18 to 35 who had mild COVID-19 (a few samples of this study predate the infection). Cell type and time point are not known. The sequencing input was PBMCs or a T cell subset sorted from them (not recorded which). The chain has TRBV5-1 and TRBJ1-2; D is uncertain. Written as DNA, the CDR3 is TGCGCCAGCAGCCTCACTTCCACCTATGGCTACACCTTC. Its translation is CASSLTSTYGYTF.